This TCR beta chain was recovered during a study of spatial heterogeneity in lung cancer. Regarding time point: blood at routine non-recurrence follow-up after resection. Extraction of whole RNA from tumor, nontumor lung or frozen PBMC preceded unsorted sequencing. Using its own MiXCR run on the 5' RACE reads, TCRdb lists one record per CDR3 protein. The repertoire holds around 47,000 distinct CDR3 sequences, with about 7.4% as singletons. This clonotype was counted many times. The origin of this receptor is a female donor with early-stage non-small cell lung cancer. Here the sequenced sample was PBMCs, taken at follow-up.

The CDR3 nucleotides read TGCGCCAGCAGCTTGCTGGGACAGGGGGTTAACACCGGGGAGCTGTTTTTT. Protein product: CASSLLGQGVNTGELFF. The chain has TRBV5-1 and TRBJ2-2; TRBD1 matches 11 bases. V was clipped by 1 base and J by 2 bases; unmatched bases: 4. CDR1 and CDR2 (germline): SGHRS, YFSETQ. This CDR3 comprises 17 residues.